The 7 T cell receptor beta chains below were found in one sample sequenced in a study of T cell repertoires in cytomegalovirus infection (dated by TCRdb to the late 2010s). TCRdb records Illumina HiSeq 1500 as the sequencer. The public sequencing data were trimmed at Q25 with fastp and processed into clonotypes with MiXCR by TCRdb, which kept only in-frame beta chains. CDR3 protein sequences are deduplicated, and each keeps its most common genes and DNA. For this sample the table gives fewer than 350,000 distinct CDR3 sequences, of which 8% to 10% were detected only once. The ten largest make up approximately 4.7% of the sample. Input material: PBMCs. Source of these receptors: a human donor in good health (CMV status not recorded). Some clones in this sample may be carry-over from other donors' samples.

V usage is TRBV6-2 or TRBV6-3 and J usage is TRBJ2-3; 10 bases match TRBD2. CDR1 MNHEY and CDR2 SVGEGT come from the germline V gene. Trimming took 6 bases from V and 4 from J; bases not matched to a gene: 7. The CDR3 loop spans 15 amino acids. The CDR3 DNA is TGTGCCAGCAGGAGTAGCGGGAGGAAGGCAGATACGCAGTATTTT. Translated, it gives CASRSSGRKADTQYF.

This clonotype showed up just a few times. One junction end does not reproduce the germline sequence, and a read error may be involved. V is TRBV29-1 and J is TRBJ2-1; 8 bases line up with TRBD1. The CDR3 runs 17 residues. CDR1 SQVTM and CDR2 ANQGSEA come from the germline V gene. CDR3 sequence reads: CSVEADRGWVGGNEQFF. CDR3 nucleotide sequence: TGCAGCGTAGAAGCTGACAGGGGTTGGGTTGGGGGCAATGAGCAGTTCTTC.

In its sample, this clonotype was seen many times. The chain joins TRBV28 to TRBJ2-7; D ambiguous. CDR1 and CDR2 (germline): MDHEN, SYDVKM. V was shortened by 8 bases and J by 1 base, with 18 bases between the two germline ends. The CDR3 totals 15 residues. The chain's CDR3 is CASSSFGPQSYEQYF. The CDR3, as DNA: TGTGCCAGCTCCTCCTTCGGGCCCCAATCCTACGAGCAGTACTTC.

This clonotype is a singleton in its sample. The rearrangement joins TRBV20-1 to TRBJ1-1; D unclear. Germline V gives CDR1 DFQATT, CDR2 SNEGSKA (reference sequence). Trimming removed 7 bases at V and 10 bases at J, with 7 bases between. The CDR3 runs to 8 residues. CDR3 sequence (DNA): TGCAGTGTGAAGGGAGCTTTCTTT. Translated: CSVKGAFF.

This clonotype was observed a handful of times. This chain joins TRBV20-1 and TRBJ2-2; TRBD2 matches at 13 bases. Trimming removed 5 bases from V and 6 bases from J; junction bases left unmatched: 6. The germline CDR1 and CDR2 sequences are DFQATT and SNEGSKA (reference sequence). The CDR3 length is 15 residues. The CDR3 DNA is TGCAGTGCTGCAGGGGGACTAGCGGGATCCGGGGAGCTGTTTTTT. It yields the protein CSAAGGLAGSGELFF.

This clonotype has just a few counts. The gene calls are TRBV5-6 and TRBJ2-3, with D maybe TRBD2 (7 bases). Germline V CDR1 and CDR2: SGHDT, YYEEEE. The germline V and J ends were trimmed by 1 base and 2 bases, with 17 bases remaining between them. The CDR3 covers 17 residues. The CDR3 DNA reads TGTGCCAGCAGCTTGCCCCTGGGGGGGGCTACCACAGATACGCAGTATTTT. It is translated as CASSLPLGGATTDTQYF.

This rearrangement joins TRBV12-3 or TRBV12-4 to TRBJ2-1, with D perhaps TRBD1 (6 bases). The V end was cut by 3 bases, the J end by 8 bases, with 17 bases between. The CDR3 is made up of 15 amino acids. CDR3 amino acids: CASSFFRTDGDEQFF. The DNA for the CDR3 is TGTGCCAGCAGTTTTTTCAGGACAGACGGTGATGAGCAGTTCTTC.